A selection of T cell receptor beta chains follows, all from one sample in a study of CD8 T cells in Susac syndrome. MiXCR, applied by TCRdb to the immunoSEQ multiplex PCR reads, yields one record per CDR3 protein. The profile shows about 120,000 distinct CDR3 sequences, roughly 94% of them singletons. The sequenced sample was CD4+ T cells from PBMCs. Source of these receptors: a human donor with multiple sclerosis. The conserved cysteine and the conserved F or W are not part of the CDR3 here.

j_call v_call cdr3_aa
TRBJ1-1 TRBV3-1 ASSHLAMGLVTEAF
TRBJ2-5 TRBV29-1 SVGVETQY
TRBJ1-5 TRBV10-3 AISAIPGQAGNQPQH
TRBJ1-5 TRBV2 ASSGGRGSNQPQH
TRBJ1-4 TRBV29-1 SVGRGQGSEKLF
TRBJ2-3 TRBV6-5 ASSISRGRNTQY
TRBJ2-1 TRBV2 ASSPGTGPNNEQF
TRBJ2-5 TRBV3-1 ASSQDWGMGLAGESETQY
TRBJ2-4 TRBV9 ASSVTDRVDIQY
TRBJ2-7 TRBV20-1 SARTGGPYEQY
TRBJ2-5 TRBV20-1 SARRGRETQY
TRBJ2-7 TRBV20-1 SASDSVIGEQY
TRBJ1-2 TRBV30 AWSVGVEGEGYT
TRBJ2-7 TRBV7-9 ASSRSGTLRGGYEQY
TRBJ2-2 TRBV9 ASSVGGGDTGELF
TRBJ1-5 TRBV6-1 ASSDEQGGVLNQPQH
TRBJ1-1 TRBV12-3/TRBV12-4 ASSSGDPTEAF
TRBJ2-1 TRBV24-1 ATSVGTDNEQF
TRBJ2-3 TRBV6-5 ASSYSGGTSTDTQY
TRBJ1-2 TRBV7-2 ASSLPTENYGYT
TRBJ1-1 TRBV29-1 SVGRQGATEAF
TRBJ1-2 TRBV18 ASSFAPFYGYT
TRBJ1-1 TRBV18 ASSPLNLGPNTEAF
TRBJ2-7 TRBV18 ASSPDRDLYEQY
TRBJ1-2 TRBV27 ASSLKGQGPYGYT
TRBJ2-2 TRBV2 ASSEGTTNTGELF
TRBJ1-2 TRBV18 ASSPAREAYGYT
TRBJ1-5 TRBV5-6 ASSLEPKTAGRNQPQH
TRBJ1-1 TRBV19 ASKAIGTVGTEAF
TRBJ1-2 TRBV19 ASSILDRGYT
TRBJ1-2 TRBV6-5 ASRMGPAGGYT
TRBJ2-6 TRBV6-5 ASSYFPSGVGANVLT
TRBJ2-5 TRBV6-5 ASSNSRETQY
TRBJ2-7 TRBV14 ASSQETRTLYEQY
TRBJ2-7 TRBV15 ATSSTAAYEQY
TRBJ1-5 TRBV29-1 SVGARDQPQH
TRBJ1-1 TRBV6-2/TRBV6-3 ASSYLAGGVETEAF
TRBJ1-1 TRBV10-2 ASSGGQWEILPMAF
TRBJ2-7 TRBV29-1 SVEDPRAYEQY
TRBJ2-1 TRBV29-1 SVPPGQGLLEQF
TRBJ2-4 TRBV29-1 SVRIGNPAKNIQY
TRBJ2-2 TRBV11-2 ASSFDPGELF
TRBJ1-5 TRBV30 AWSVSPGGGNQPQH